The 4 T cell receptor beta chains below all came from one sample that was sequenced in a study of ipilimumab plus nivolumab after autologous stem cell transplantation. Produced via immunoSEQ multiplex PCR; TCRdb's table is partial and in-frame only. The sample includes some 45,000 clones, 88% seen only once; the top ten take around 0.86%. Sequenced material: PBMCs, taken in a trial of ipilimumab plus nivolumab as post-transplant consolidation. The receptors stem from a male donor with multiple myeloma.

The genes are TRBV5-4 and TRBJ1-6, with D unclear. CDR1 and CDR2 from the germline V gene are SGHNT and YYREEE (reference sequence). The CDR3 consists of 17 residues. Trimming took 0 bases from V and 0 from J, leaving 10 bases between them. CDR3 in DNA: TGTGCCAGCAGCTTGGACGGTATGAGCTCCTATAATTCACCCCTCCACTTT. As protein: CASSLDGMSSYNSPLHF.

V gene TRBV19 combines with J gene TRBJ2-7; D is perhaps TRBD1 (5 bases). The CDR3 runs to 13 residues. V lost 8 bases and J lost 5, with 16 bases in between. CDR1 and CDR2 (germline): LNHDA, SQIVND (reference sequence). Written as DNA, the CDR3 is TGTGCCAGTGGCTCATTTCAGGGTGACGAGCAGTACTTC. Translated, it gives CASGSFQGDEQYF.

CDR3: CASSLAEDAANEQFF. In DNA, the CDR3 is TGCGCCAGCAGCTTGGCCGAGGACGCGGCCAATGAGCAGTTCTTC. V usage is TRBV5-1 and J usage is TRBJ2-1; no reliable D call. CDR1 is SGHRS, CDR2 YFSETQ, per germline. This CDR3 has 15 residues. V lost 0 bases and J lost 6, with 13 bases in between.

The chain carries TRBV9 and TRBJ1-2; no reliable D call. With 0 bases removed from V and 8 bases from J, the gap between germline ends came to 17 bases. Germline CDR1 and CDR2: SGDLS and YYNGEE. This CDR3 comprises 15 residues. CDR3 sequence (DNA): TGTGCCAGCAGCGTAGGGAGAGACTCTTCGGGGGGCTACACCTTC. It specifies CASSVGRDSSGGYTF.